The subject of this entry is one T cell receptor (beta chain). This entry is derived from a study of blood T cell repertoires in COVID-19. Method: immunoSEQ multiplex PCR; TCRdb's copy keeps in-frame clones and lacks some. The sample holds hundreds of thousands of clones, 90% to 95% seen once. Germline assignment: CDR1 SGHAT and CDR2 FQNNGV. V was cut by 6 bases and J by 0 bases, with 7 bases left in between. There are 13 residues in the CDR3. Sequencing was done on a sample of peripheral blood. The receptor was derived from a man in his sixties with COVID-19, enrolled during active disease. The V gene is TRBV11-2, the J gene TRBJ2-3, with D maybe TRBD2 (5 bases). In DNA form, the CDR3 reads TGTGCCAGCAGGAGGGATAGCACAGATACGCAGTATTTT. This gives the protein CASRRDSTDTQYF.